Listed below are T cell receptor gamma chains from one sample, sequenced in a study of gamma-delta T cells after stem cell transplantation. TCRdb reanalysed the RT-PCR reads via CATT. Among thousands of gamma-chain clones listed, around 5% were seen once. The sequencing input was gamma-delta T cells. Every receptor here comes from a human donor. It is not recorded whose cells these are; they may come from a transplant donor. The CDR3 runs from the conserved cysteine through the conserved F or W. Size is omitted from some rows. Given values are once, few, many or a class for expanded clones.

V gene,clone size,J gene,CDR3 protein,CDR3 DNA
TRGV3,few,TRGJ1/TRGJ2,CATWVPFLPHYYKKLF,TGTGCCACCTGGGTCCCCTTTCTGCCGCATTATTATAAGAAACTCTTT
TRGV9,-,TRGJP,CALWEVDPRNHFGHQELGKKIKVF,TGTGCCTTGTGGGAGGTGGACCCAAGGAACCACTTTGGCCATCAAGAGTTGGGCAAAAAAATCAAGGTATTT
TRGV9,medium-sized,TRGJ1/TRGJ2,CALWEVGYKKLF,TGTGCCTTGTGGGAGGTGGGGTATAAGAAACTCTTT
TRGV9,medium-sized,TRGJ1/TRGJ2,CALWEASKKLF,TGTGCCTTGTGGGAGGCGTCCAAGAAACTCTTT
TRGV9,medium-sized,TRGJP,CALWEPVELGKKIKVF,TGTGCCTTGTGGGAGCCTGTAGAGTTGGGCAAAAAAATCAAGGTATTT
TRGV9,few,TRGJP,CALWEASIGELGKKIKVF,TGTGCCTTGTGGGAGGCCTCCATAGGAGAGTTGGGCAAAAAAATCAAGGTATTT
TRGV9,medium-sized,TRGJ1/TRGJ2,CALWEGPYYKKLF,TGTGCCTTGTGGGAGGGCCCTTATTATAAGAAACTCTTT
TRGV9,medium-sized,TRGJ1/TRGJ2,CALWETRYKKLF,TGTGCCTTGTGGGAGACTAGGTATAAGAAACTCTTT
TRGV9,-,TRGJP,CALWDYQELGKKIRVF,TGTGCCTTGTGGGACTACCAAGAGTTGGGCAAAAAAATCAGGGTATTT
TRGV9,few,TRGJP,CALWEVMLGELGKKIKVF,TGTGCCTTGTGGGAGGTTATGCTAGGAGAGTTGGGCAAAAAAATCAAGGTATTT
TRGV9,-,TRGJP,CAFRPAWLGKKIKVF,TGTGCCTTCCGACCGGCCTGGTTGGGCAAAAAAATCAAGGTATTT
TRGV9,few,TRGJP,CALWEVWKLGKKIKVF,TGTGCCTTGTGGGAGGTTTGGAAGTTGGGCAAAAAAATCAAGGTATTT
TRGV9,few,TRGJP,CALWEVQLELGKKIKVF,TGTGCCTTGTGGGAGGTGCAGTTAGAGTTGGGCAAAAAAATCAAGGTATTT
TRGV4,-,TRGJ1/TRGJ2,CATWDGSWYYKKLF,TGTGCCACCTGGGATGGGAGCTGGTATTATAAGAAACTCTTT
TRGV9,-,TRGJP,CASKELGKKIKVF,TGTGCCTCGAAAGAGTTGGGCAAAAAAATCAAGGTATTT
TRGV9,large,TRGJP,CALWPSELGKKIKVF,TGTGCCTTGTGGCCTTCGGAGTTGGGCAAAAAAATCAAGGTATTT
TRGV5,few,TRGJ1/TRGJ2,CATWDKGIGSKKLF,TGTGCCACCTGGGACAAGGGAATAGGCAGTAAGAAACTCTTT
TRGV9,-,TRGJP,CALWDQGQELGKKIKVF,TGTGCCTTGTGGGATCAGGGGCAAGAGTTGGGCAAAAAAATCAAGGTATTT
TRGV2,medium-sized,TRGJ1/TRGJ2,CATWDGPEKLF,TGTGCCACCTGGGACGGGCCGGAGAAACTCTTT
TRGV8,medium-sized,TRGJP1,CATWVTTGWFKIF,TGTGCCACCTGGGTTACCACTGGTTGGTTCAAGATATTT
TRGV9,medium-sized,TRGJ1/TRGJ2,CALWEVRARKKLF,TGTGCCTTGTGGGAGGTGCGGGCGAGGAAGAAACTCTTT
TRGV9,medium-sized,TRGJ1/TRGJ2,CALWETSRYYKKLF,TGTGCCTTGTGGGAGACATCAAGGTATTATAAGAAACTCTTT
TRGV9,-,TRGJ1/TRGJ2,CALWDPLNYYKKLF,TGTGCCTTGTGGGACCCCCTTAATTATTATAAGAAACTCTTT